The 5 T cell receptor beta chains given below trace back to one sample, sequenced in a study of siplizumab effects on memory and regulatory T cells. The table came from immunoSEQ multiplex PCR; TCRdb's copy has only in-frame clones and leaves some out. The sample records some 100,000 clones, around 97% being singletons. The sequenced sample was naive CD4+ T cells sorted from blood. The receptors were sampled from a human donor in good health.

As DNA, the CDR3 is TGTGCCAGCAGCGTAGGAGTGTTGGGCAGGGACAGGGGGGATACGCAGTATTTT. This sequence encodes CASSVGVLGRDRGDTQYF. The chain carries TRBV9 and TRBJ2-3; 11 positions match TRBD1. The J segment lost 6 bases and the V segment lost 0 bases, leaving 12 bases of the junction unmatched. From germline, CDR1 is SGDLS and CDR2 YYNGEE. This CDR3 comprises 18 residues.

CDR3 region: CASSDWGLSYNSPLHF. In nucleotides, the CDR3 is TGTGCCAGCAGTGATTGGGGGCTCTCCTATAATTCACCCCTCCACTTT. The chain joins TRBV2 to TRBJ1-6; possibly TRBD1 for D (6 bases). Looked up from germline, CDR1 is SNHLY and CDR2 is FYNNEI. The V gene lost 3 bases and the J gene lost 0 bases, with 9 bases spanning the gap. The CDR3 is 16 residues long. Using reference TRBV2 and TRBJ1-6 for the parts outside the CDR3, the full variable domain is EPEVTQTPSHQVTQMGQEVILRCVPISNHLYFYWYRQILGQKVEFLVSFYNNEISEKSEIFDDQFSVERPDGSNFTLKIRSTKLEDSAMYFCASSDWGLSYNSPLHFGNGTRLTVT.

The chain joins TRBV11-1 to TRBJ2-5, with 9 bases matching TRBD2. V gave up 6 bases and J gave up 2 bases; unmatched junction bases: 7. CDR3 size: 15 residues. Germline CDR1 SGHAT, CDR2 FQDESV (reference sequence). The CDR3 bases are TGTGCCAGCAGTCCGAGCGGGGGGACGCAAGAGACCCAGTACTTC. This sequence encodes CASSPSGGTQETQYF.

V gene TRBV5-6 combines with J gene TRBJ1-4, with D hard to call. Germline CDR1 reads SGHDT; CDR2 reads YYEEEE. This CDR3 contains 17 residues. V lost 2 bases, J lost 7 bases, and 21 bases lay in between. CDR3: CASSFVGPLLSGEKLFF. In nucleotides, the CDR3 is TGTGCCAGCAGCTTTGTTGGACCCCTATTGAGTGGTGAAAAACTGTTTTTT.

The rearrangement links TRBV19 to TRBJ2-6; no firm D call. Trimming left V 2 bases short and J 0 bases short, with 14 bases between. CDR3 length: 18 amino acids. The germline CDR1 and CDR2 sequences are LNHDA and SQIVND (reference sequence). Here the CDR3 DNA reads TGTGCCAGTAGTATAACGGAAGGCAGACCCTCTGGGGCCAACGTCCTGACTTTC. Residues: CASSITEGRPSGANVLTF.